This TCR beta chain derives from a study of blood T cell repertoires in COVID-19. Measured with immunoSEQ multiplex PCR; TCRdb has only the in-frame clones, and not every one. The sample lists over 350,000 clones; 88% were seen once. The CDR3 totals 13 residues. The germline V gene encodes CDR1 MNHEY and CDR2 SMNVEV (reference sequence). The V end was cut by 4 bases, the J end by 4 bases, with 10 bases between. V usage is TRBV27 and J usage is TRBJ2-5, with TRBD2 as a possible D gene (5 bases). Sequencing was done on a sample of PBMCs or T cells enriched from blood (not recorded which). The TCR sequence derives from a woman between 18 and 29 years old who had recovered from COVID-19. The CDR3, as DNA: TGTGCCAGCAGTTCCCTAGAGGGAGAGACCCAGTACTTC. This encodes CASSSLEGETQYF.